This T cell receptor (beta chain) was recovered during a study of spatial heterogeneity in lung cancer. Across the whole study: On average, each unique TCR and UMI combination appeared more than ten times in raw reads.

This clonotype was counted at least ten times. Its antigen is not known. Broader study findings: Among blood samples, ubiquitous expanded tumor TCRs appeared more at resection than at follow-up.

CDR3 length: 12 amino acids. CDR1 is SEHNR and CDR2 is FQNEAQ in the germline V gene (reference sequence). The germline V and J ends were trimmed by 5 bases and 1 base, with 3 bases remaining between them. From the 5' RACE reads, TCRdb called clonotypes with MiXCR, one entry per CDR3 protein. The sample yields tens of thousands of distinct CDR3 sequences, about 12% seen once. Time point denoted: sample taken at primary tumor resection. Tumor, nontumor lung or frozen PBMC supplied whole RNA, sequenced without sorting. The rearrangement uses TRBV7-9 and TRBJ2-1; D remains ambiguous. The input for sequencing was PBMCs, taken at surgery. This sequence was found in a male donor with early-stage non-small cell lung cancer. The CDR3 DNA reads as TGTGCCAGCAGCACATCCTACAATGAGCAGTTCTTC. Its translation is CASSTSYNEQFF.